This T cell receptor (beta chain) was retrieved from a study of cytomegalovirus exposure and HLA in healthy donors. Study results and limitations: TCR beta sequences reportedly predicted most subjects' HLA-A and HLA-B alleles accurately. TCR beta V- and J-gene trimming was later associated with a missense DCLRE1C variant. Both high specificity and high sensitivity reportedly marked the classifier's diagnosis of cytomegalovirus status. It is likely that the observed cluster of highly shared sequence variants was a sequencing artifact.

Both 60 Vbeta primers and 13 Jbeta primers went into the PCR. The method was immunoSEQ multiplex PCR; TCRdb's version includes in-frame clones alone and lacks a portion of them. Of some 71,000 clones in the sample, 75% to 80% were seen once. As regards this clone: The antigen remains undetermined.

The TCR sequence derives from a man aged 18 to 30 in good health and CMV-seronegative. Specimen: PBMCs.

As DNA, the CDR3 is TGTGCCAGCAGGGAACAAGGGGAAGTAGAGACCCAGTACTTC. Translated: CASREQGEVETQYF. This chain joins TRBV28 and TRBJ2-5; weak D call: TRBD1 (5 bases). Germline CDR1 and CDR2: MDHEN and SYDVKM. Trimming cost V 6 bases and J 4 bases, with 15 bases left between them. CDR3 size: 14 residues.